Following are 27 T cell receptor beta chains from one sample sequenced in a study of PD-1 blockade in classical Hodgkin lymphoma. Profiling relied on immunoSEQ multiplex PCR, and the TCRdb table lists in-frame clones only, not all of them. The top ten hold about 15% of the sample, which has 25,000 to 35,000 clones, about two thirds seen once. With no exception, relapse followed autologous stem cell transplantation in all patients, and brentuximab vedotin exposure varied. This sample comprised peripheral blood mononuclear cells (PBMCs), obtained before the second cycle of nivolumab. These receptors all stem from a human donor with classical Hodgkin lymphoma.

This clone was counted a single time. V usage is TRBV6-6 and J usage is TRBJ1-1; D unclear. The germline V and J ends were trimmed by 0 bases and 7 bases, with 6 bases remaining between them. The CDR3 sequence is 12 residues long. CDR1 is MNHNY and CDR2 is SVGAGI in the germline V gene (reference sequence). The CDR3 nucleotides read TGTGCCAGCAGTTACTCAAGCAGTGAAGCTTTCTTT. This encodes CASSYSSSEAFF.

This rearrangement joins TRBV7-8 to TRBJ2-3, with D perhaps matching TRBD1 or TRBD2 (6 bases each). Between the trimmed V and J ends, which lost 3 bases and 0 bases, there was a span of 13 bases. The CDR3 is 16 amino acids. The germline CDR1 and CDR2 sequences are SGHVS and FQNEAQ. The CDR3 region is CASSFASGASTDTQYF. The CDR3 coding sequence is TGTGCCAGCAGCTTCGCTTCGGGGGCAAGCACAGATACGCAGTATTTT. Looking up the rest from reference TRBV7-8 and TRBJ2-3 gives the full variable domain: GAGVSQSPRYKVAKRGQDVALRCDPISGHVSLFWYQQALGQGPEFLTYFQNEAQLDKSGLPSDRFFAERPEGSVSTLKIQRTQQEDSAVYLCASSFASGASTDTQYFGPGTRLTVL.

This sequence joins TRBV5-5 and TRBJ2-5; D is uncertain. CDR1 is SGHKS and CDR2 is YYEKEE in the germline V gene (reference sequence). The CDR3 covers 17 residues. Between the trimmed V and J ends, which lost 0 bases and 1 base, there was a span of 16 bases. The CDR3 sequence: CASSLGAGGNFQETQYF. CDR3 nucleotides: TGTGCCAGCAGCTTGGGGGCTGGCGGAAACTTCCAAGAGACCCAGTACTTC.

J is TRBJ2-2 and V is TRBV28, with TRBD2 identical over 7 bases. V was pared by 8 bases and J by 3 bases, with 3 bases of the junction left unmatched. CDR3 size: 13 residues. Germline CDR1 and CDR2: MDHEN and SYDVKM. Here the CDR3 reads CASHREDTGELFF. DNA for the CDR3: TGTGCCAGCCACCGGGAGGACACCGGGGAGCTGTTTTTT.

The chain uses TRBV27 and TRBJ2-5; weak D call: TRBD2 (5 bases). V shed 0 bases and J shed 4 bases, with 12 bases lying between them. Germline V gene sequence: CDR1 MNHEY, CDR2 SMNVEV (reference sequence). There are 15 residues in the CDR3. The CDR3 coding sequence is TGTGCCAGCAGTTTATCTGGGAGCGAGGGAGAGACCCAGTACTTC. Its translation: CASSLSGSEGETQYF.

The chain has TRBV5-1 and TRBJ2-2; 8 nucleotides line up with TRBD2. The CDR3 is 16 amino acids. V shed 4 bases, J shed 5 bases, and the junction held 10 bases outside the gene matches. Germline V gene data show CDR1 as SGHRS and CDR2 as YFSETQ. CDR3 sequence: CASSPGGASGTGELFF. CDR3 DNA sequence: TGCGCCAGCAGCCCCGGGGGGGCTTCGGGGACCGGGGAGCTGTTTTTT.

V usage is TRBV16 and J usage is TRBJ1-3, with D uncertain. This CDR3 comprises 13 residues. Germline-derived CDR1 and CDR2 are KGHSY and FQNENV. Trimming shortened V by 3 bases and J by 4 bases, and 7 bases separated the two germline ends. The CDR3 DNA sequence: TGTGCCAGCAGCCAGCGGAGGGGAAACACCATATATTTT. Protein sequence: CASSQRRGNTIYF.

CDR3 residues: CASSQGSPSTPYGYTF. As DNA, the CDR3 is TGTGCCAGCAGCCAAGGCAGTCCCAGCACACCCTATGGCTACACCTTC. The genes are TRBV7-9 and TRBJ1-2; D not certain. CDR1 SEHNR and CDR2 FQNEAQ come from the germline V gene (reference sequence). The CDR3 contains 16 residues. Trimming took off 5 bases at V and 4 bases at J, with 20 bases between the two ends.

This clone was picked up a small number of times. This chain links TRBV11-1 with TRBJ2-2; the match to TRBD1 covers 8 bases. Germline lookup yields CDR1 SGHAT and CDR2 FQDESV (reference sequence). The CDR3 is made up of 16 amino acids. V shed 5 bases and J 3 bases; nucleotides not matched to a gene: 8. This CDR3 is CASSQRDRGDTGELFF. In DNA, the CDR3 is TGTGCCAGCAGCCAACGAGACAGGGGAGACACCGGGGAGCTGTTTTTT.

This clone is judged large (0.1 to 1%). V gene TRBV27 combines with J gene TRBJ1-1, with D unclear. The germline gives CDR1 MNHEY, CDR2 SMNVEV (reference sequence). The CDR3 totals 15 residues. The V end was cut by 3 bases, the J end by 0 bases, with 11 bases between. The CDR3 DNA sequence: TGTGCCAGCAGTTTCTGGGCCGGGGTGAACACTGAAGCTTTCTTT. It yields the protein CASSFWAGVNTEAFF.

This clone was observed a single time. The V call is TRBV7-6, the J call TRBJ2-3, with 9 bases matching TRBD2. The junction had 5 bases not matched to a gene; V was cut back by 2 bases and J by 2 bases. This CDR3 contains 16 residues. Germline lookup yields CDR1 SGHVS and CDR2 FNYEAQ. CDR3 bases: TGTGCCAGCAGCTTAACGCGGGGGGGGTACACAGATACGCAGTATTTT. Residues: CASSLTRGGYTDTQYF.

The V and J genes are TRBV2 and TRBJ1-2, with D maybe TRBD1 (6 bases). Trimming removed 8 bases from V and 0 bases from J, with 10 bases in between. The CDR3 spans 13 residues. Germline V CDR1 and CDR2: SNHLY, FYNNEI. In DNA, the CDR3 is TGTGCCAGCTCGAGGGACACTAACTATGGCTACACCTTC. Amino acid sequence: CASSRDTNYGYTF.

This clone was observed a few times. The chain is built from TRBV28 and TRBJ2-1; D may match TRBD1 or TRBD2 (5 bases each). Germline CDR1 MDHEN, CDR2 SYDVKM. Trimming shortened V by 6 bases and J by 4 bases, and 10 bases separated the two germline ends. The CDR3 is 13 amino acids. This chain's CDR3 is CASSRDGYNEQFF. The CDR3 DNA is TGTGCCAGCAGCCGGGACGGGTACAATGAGCAGTTCTTC.

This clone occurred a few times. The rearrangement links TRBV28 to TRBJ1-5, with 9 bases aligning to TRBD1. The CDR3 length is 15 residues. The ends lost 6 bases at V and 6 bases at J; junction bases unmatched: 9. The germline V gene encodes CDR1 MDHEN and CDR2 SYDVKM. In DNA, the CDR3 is TGTGCCAGCAGCCCTACAGGGGGCGCGTCTCAGCCCCAGCATTTT. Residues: CASSPTGGASQPQHF.

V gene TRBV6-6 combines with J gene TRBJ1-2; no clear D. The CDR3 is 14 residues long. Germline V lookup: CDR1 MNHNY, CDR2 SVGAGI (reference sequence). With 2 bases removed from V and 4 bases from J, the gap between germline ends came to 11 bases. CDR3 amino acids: CASSYGVGLYGYTF. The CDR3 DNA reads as TGTGCCAGCAGTTACGGAGTTGGACTCTATGGCTACACCTTC.

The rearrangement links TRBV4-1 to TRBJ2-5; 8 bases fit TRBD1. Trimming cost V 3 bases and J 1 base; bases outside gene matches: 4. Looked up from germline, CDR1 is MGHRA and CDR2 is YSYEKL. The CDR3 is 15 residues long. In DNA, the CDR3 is TGCGCCAGCAGCCAGTCGGACAGGGCCCAAGAGACCCAGTACTTC. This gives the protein CASSQSDRAQETQYF.

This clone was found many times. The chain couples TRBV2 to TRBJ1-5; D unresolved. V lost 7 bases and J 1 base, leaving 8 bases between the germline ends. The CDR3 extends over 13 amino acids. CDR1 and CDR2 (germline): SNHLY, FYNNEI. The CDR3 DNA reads TGTGCCAGCAAGGGCCAGAGCAATCAGCCCCAGCATTTT. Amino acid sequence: CASKGQSNQPQHF. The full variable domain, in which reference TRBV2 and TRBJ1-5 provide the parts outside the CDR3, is EPEVTQTPSHQVTQMGQEVILRCVPISNHLYFYWYRQILGQKVEFLVSFYNNEISEKSEIFDDQFSVERPDGSNFTLKIRSTKLEDSAMYFCASKGQSNQPQHFGDGTRLSIL.

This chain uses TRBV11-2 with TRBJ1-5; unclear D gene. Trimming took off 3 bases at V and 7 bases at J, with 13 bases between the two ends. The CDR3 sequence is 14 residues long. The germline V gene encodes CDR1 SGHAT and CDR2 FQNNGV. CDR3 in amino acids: CASSFVGAGQPQHF. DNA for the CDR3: TGTGCCAGCAGCTTTGTGGGCGCGGGACAGCCCCAGCATTTT.

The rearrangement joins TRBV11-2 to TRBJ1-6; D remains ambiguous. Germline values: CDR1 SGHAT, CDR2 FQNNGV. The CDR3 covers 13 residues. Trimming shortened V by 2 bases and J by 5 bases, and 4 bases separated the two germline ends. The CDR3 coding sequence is TGTGCCAGCAGCTTAACGGATAATTCACCCCTCCACTTT. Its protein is CASSLTDNSPLHF.

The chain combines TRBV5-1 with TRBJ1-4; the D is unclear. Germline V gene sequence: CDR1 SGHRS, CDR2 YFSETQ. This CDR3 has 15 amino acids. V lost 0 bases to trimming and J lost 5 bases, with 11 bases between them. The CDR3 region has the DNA TGCGCCAGCAGCTTGGGACCGAACAGAAATGAAAAACTGTTTTTT. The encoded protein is CASSLGPNRNEKLFF.

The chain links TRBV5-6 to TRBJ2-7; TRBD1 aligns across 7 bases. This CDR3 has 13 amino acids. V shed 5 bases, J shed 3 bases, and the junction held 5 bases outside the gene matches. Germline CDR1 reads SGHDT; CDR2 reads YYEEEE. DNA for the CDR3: TGTGCCAGCAGTTGGGCAGGGGGCTACGAGCAGTACGTC. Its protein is CASSWAGGYEQYV.

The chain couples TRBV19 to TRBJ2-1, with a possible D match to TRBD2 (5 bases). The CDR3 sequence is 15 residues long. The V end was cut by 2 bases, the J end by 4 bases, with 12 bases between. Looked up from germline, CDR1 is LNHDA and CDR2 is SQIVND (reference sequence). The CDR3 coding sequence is TGTGCCAGTAGTATACGTAGGCCGGGGTACAATGAGCAGTTCTTC. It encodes CASSIRRPGYNEQFF. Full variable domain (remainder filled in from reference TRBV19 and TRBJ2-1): DGGITQSPKYLFRKEGQNVTLSCEQNLNHDAMYWYRQDPGQGLRLIYYSQIVNDFQKGDIAEGYSVSREKKESFPLTVTSAQKNPTAFYLCASSIRRPGYNEQFFGPGTRLTVL.

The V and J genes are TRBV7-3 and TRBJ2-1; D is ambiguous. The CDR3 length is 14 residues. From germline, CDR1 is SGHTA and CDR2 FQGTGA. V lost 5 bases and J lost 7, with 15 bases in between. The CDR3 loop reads CASSPNGPQNEQFF. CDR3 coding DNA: TGTGCCAGCAGCCCAAACGGGCCCCAGAATGAGCAGTTCTTC.

The CDR3 coding sequence is TGTGCCAGCAGTTTTCAGGGGAATAATTCACCCCTCCACTTT. Protein sequence: CASSFQGNNSPLHF. This chain links TRBV27 with TRBJ1-6; D is possibly TRBD1 (6 bases). Germline loops: CDR1 MNHEY, CDR2 SMNVEV (reference sequence). V was pared by 3 bases and J by 5 bases, with 8 bases between. The CDR3 has 14 amino acids.

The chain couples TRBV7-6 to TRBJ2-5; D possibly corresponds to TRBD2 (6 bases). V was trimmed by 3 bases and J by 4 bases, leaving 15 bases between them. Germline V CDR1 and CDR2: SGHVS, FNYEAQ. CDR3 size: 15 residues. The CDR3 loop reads CASSFSGENSETQYF. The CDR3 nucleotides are TGTGCCAGCAGCTTCTCGGGAGAGAATTCAGAGACCCAGTACTTC.

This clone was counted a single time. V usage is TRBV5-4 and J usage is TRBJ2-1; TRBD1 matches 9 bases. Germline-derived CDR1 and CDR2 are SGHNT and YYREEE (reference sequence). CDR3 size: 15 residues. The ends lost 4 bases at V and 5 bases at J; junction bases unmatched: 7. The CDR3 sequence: CASSPRDRDDNEQFF. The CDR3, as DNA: TGTGCCAGCAGCCCCCGGGACAGGGACGACAATGAGCAGTTCTTC.

This chain's CDR3 is CASSLTRGRDTQYF. The CDR3 nucleotides read TGTGCCAGCAGCCTGACTAGGGGGAGGGATACGCAGTATTTT. The chain has TRBV2 and TRBJ2-3; tentatively, D is TRBD1 or TRBD2 (6 bases each). Per germline, CDR1 SNHLY and CDR2 FYNNEI. This CDR3 comprises 14 residues. V gave up 6 bases and J gave up 6 bases, with 16 bases separating them. Full variable domain (outside the CDR3, taken from reference TRBV2 and TRBJ2-3): EPEVTQTPSHQVTQMGQEVILRCVPISNHLYFYWYRQILGQKVEFLVSFYNNEISEKSEIFDDQFSVERPDGSNFTLKIRSTKLEDSAMYFCASSLTRGRDTQYFGPGTRLTVL.